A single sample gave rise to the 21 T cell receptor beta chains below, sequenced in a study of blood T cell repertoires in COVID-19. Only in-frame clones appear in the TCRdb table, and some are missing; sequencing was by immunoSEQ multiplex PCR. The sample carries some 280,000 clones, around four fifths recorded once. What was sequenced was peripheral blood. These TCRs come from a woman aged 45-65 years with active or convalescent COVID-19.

CDR3 DNA sequence: TGTGCCAGCAGCTTAGACTTTTACGAGCAGTACTTC. This codes for CASSLDFYEQYF. The V and J genes are TRBV5-5 and TRBJ2-7; no reliable D call. V lost 2 bases, J lost 4 bases, and 7 bases lay in between. CDR1 is SGHKS, CDR2 YYEKEE, per germline (reference sequence). CDR3 length equals 12 residues.

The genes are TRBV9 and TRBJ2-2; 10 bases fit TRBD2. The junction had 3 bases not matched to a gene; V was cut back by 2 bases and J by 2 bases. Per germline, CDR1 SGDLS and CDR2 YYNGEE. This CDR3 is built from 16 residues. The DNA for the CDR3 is TGTGCCAGCAGCGTTAGACTAGCGGGCAACACCGGGGAGCTGTTTTTT. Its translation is CASSVRLAGNTGELFF. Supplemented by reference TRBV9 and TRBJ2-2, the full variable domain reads DSGVTQTPKHLITATGQRVTLRCSPRSGDLSVYWYQQSLDQGLQFLIQYYNGEERAKGNILERFSAQQFPDLHSELNLSSLELGDSALYFCASSVRLAGNTGELFFGEGSRLTVL.

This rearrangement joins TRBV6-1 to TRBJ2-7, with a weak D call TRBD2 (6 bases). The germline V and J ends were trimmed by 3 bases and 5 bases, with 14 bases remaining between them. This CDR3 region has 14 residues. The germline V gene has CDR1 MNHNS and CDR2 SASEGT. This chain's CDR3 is CASSEGGPQDEQYF. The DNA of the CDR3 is TGTGCCAGCAGTGAGGGGGGACCCCAGGACGAGCAGTACTTC.

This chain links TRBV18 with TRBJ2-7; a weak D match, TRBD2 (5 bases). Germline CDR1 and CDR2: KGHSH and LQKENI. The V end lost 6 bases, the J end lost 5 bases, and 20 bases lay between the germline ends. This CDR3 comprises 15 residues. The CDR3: CASSPVSGRLDEQYF. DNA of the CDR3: TGTGCCAGCTCCCCCGTGAGCGGTCGGTTGGACGAGCAGTACTTC.

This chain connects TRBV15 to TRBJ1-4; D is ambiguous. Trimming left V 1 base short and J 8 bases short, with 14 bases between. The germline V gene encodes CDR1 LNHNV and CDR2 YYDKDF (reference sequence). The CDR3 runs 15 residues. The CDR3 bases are TGTGCCACCAGCAGAGGATTTCCCGGGAAAGAAAAACTGTTTTTT. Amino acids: CATSRGFPGKEKLFF.

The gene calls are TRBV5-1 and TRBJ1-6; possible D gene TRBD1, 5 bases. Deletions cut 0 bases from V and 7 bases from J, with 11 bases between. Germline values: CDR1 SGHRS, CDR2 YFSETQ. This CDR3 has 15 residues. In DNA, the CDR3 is TGCGCCAGCAGCTTGGGGGGCATCAGAAATTCACCCCTCCACTTT. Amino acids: CASSLGGIRNSPLHF.

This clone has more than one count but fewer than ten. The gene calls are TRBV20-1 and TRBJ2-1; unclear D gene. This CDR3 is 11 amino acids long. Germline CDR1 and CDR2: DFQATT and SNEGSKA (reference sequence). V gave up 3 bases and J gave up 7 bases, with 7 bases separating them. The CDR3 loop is CSARSRNEQFF. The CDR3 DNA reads TGCAGTGCTAGGTCTCGGAATGAGCAGTTCTTC.

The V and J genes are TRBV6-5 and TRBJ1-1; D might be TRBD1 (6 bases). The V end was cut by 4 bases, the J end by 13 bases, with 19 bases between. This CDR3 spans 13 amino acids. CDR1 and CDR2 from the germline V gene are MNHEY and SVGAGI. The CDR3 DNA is TGTGCCAGCAGTTCCCCGGGGGGGCAAAATGGTTTCTTT. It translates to CASSSPGGQNGFF.

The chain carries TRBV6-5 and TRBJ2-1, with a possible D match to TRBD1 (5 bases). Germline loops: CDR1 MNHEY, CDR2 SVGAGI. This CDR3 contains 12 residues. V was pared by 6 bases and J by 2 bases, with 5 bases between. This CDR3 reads CASRDTYNEQFF. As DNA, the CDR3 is TGTGCCAGCAGGGACACCTACAATGAGCAGTTCTTC.

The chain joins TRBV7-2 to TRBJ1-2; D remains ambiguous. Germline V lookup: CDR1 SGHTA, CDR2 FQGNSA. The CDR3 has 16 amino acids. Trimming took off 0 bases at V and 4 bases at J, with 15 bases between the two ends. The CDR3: CASSLATAFQGYGYTF. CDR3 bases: TGTGCCAGCAGCTTAGCCACAGCATTTCAAGGCTATGGCTACACCTTC.

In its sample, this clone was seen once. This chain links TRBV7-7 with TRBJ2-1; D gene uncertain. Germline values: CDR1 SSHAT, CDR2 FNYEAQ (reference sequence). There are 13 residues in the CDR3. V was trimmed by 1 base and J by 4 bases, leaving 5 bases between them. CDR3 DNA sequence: TGTGCCAGCAGCTTAGACTTTTACAATGAGCAGTTCTTC. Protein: CASSLDFYNEQFF.

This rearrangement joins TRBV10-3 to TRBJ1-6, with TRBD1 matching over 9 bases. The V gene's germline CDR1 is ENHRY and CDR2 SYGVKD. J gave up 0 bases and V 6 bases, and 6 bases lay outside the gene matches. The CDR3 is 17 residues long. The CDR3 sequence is CAISEGTGSSYNSPLHF. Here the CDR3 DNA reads TGTGCCATCAGCGAGGGGACAGGGAGCTCCTATAATTCACCCCTCCACTTT.

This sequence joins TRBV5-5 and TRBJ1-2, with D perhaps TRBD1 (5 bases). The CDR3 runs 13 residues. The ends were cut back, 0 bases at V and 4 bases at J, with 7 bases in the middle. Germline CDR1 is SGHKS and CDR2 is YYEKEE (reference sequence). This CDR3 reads CASSLGGTYGYTF. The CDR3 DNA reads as TGTGCCAGCAGCTTGGGGGGCACCTATGGCTACACCTTC. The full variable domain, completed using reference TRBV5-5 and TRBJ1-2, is DAGVTQSPTHLIKTRGQQVTLRCSPISGHKSVSWYQQVLGQGPQFIFQYYEKEERGRGNFPDRFSARQFPNYSSELNVNALLLGDSALYLCASSLGGTYGYTFGSGTRLTVV.

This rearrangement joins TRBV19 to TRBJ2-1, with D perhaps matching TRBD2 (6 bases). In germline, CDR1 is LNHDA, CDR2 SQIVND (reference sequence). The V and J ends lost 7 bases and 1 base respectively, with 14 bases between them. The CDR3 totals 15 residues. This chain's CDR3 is CASNRRVTSYNEQFF. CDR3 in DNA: TGTGCCAGTAACCGGAGGGTAACATCCTACAATGAGCAGTTCTTC.

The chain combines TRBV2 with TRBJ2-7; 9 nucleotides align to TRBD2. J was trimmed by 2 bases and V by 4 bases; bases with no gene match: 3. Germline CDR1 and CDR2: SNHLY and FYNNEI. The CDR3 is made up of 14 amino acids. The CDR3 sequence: CASSALAGPYEQYF. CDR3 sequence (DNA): TGTGCCAGCAGTGCCCTAGCGGGACCCTACGAGCAGTACTTC. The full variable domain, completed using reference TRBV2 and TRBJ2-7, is EPEVTQTPSHQVTQMGQEVILRCVPISNHLYFYWYRQILGQKVEFLVSFYNNEISEKSEIFDDQFSVERPDGSNFTLKIRSTKLEDSAMYFCASSALAGPYEQYFGPGTRLTVT.

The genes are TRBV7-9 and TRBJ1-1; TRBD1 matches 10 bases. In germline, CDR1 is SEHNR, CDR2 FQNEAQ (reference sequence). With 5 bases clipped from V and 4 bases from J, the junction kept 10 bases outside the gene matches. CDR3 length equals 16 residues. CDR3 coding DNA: TGTGCCAGCAGCCCCCCCGGAGGACAGGGGGTCACTGAAGCTTTCTTT. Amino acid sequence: CASSPPGGQGVTEAFF.

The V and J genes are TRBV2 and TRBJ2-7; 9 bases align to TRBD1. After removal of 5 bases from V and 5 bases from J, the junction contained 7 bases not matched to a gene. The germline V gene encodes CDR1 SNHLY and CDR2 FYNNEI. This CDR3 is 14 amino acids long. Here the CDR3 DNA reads TGTGCCAGCAGTCGAGGACAGGGGTCCCACGAGCAGTACTTC. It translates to CASSRGQGSHEQYF.

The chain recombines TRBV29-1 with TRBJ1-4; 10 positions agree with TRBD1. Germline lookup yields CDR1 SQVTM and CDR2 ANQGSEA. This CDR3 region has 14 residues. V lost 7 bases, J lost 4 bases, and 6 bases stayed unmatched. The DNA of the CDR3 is TGCAGCGGCGGGGACAGGGGATTTAATGAAAAACTGTTTTTT. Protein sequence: CSGGDRGFNEKLFF.

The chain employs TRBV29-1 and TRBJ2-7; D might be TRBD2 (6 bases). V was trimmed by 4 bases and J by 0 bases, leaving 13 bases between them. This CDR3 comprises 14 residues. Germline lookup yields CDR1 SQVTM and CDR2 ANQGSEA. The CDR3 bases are TGCAGCGTTGCCCGGGGACTTAGCTCCTACGAGCAGTACTTC. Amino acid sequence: CSVARGLSSYEQYF.

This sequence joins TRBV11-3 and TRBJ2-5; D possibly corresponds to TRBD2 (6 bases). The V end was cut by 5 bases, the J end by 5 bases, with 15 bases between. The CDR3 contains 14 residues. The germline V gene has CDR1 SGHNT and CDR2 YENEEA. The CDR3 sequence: CASSPTSHSETQYF. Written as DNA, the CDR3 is TGTGCCAGCAGCCCCACTAGCCACTCTGAGACCCAGTACTTC.

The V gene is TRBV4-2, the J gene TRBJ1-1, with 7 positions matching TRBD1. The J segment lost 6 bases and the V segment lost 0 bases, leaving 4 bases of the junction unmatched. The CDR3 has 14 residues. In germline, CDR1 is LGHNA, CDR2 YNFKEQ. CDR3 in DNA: TGTGCCAGCAGCCAAGACACAGGGGAGGCTGAAGCTTTCTTT. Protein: CASSQDTGEAEAFF.